This T cell receptor beta chain was found in a study of shared clonotypes between healthy human individuals. The CDR3 extends over 13 amino acids. Between the trimmed V and J ends, which lost 0 bases and 1 base, there was a span of 4 bases. Germline V gene data show CDR1 as SGHRS and CDR2 as YFSETQ. Concerning this clone itself: At the DNA level, this CDR3 is encoded by other sequences in the same sample as well.

Repertoires were generated with immunoSEQ multiplex PCR, while TCRdb's copy carries only in-frame clones and drops some. The repertoire includes roughly 700,000 clones, around two thirds of them detected once, and approximately 1.7% sits in the top ten. The chain combines TRBV5-1 with TRBJ1-1; unclear D gene. The receptor was isolated from a woman aged 25 to 39 in good health. Sequenced input: memory CD4+ T cells sorted from blood. Subset meaning: CD45RA-negative fraction. The CDR3 region is CASSLDSNTEAFF. DNA for the CDR3: TGCGCCAGCAGCTTGGATTCGAACACTGAAGCTTTCTTT.